This TCR beta chain appears in the sequencing data of a study of read filtering for tumor transcriptome and immune sequencing. Overall study findings and caveats: Compared with RNA-seq, IR-seq gave much higher clonotype depth and reliability. Sorted CD138-negative bone marrow cells were not purified T cells.

The sample holds a few counts of this clonotype. Its antigen remains unidentified. The library was built from 400 ng RNA with molecular barcoded adaptors for alpha/delta and beta/gamma chains. TCRdb itself ran the reads through MiXCR, one entry per CDR3 protein. The sample yields about 14,000 distinct CDR3 sequences, over 20% seen once. This CDR3 is 18 amino acids long. Germline V gene data show CDR1 as MGHRA and CDR2 as YSYEKL. The ends were cut back, 3 bases at V and 1 base at J, with 21 bases in the middle. This chain connects TRBV4-1 to TRBJ1-1; D uncertain. Sequenced material: a population of CD138-negative cells sorted from bone marrow. The clonotype comes from a donor at least 40 years old with multiple myeloma. The CDR3 sequence: CASSQREAPSLPNTEAFF. Written as DNA, the CDR3 is TGCGCCAGCAGCCAGAGGGAAGCCCCCAGCCTTCCGAACACTGAAGCTTTCTTT.